Below, 7 T cell receptor beta chains from the same sample are listed, as sequenced in a study of human T cells and chemical hapten exposure. Specified time point: patch test 1, 2 weeks after DPC sensitization. Indicated treatment: therapeutic diphenylcyclopropenone sensitization with weekly scalp DPC. MiXCR, run by TCRdb on the RACE reads, gives a single entry per CDR3 protein. The sample yields around 50,000 distinct CDR3 sequences, about 9.6% seen once. Here the sequenced sample was whole blood, taken in connection with sensitization to the hapten diphenylcyclopropenone (DPC). The receptor source for this set is a middle-aged woman with alopecia areata. Some clones in this sample may be carry-over from other donors' samples.

This clonotype was counted ten times or more. The chain has TRBV12-3 or TRBV12-4 and TRBJ2-6, with D possibly being TRBD1 or TRBD2 (5 bases each). Trimming pared 5 bases from V and 2 bases from J, leaving 19 bases between. CDR3 length equals 18 residues. CDR3 protein: CASSPGTELFPGANVLTF. In nucleotides, the CDR3 is TGTGCCAGCAGTCCCGGGACGGAGCTATTTCCTGGGGCCAACGTCCTGACTTTC.

This clonotype appeared many times. The DNA of the CDR3 is TGTGCCAGCAGTGCCTCAGAGGAGGGGAACGGGGAGCTGTTTTTT. Its translation is CASSASEEGNGELFF. The chain joins TRBV6-4 to TRBJ2-2; D possibly corresponds to TRBD2 (6 bases). V gave up 4 bases and J gave up 7 bases, with 16 bases separating them. Germline V CDR1 and CDR2: MRHNA, SNTAGT. The CDR3 has 15 amino acids.

This clonotype was detected ten times or more. V usage is TRBV6-1 and J usage is TRBJ1-1, with D perhaps TRBD1 (6 bases). V was shortened by 6 bases and J by 0 bases, with 11 bases between the two germline ends. From germline, CDR1 is MNHNS and CDR2 SASEGT. The CDR3 loop spans 14 amino acids. In DNA form, the CDR3 reads TGTGCCAGCAGGGACAGATTCATGAACACTGAAGCTTTCTTT. Translating it yields CASRDRFMNTEAFF.

This clonotype was detected many times. The chain employs TRBV12-5 and TRBJ1-5, with D tentatively TRBD1 (5 bases). CDR1 and CDR2 (germline): LGHNT, FRNRAP. Trimming pared 1 base from V and 1 base from J, leaving 17 bases between. The CDR3 contains 18 residues. CDR3 sequence: CASGLGLQGLGSNQPQHF. In DNA, the CDR3 is TGTGCTAGTGGTTTGGGACTTCAGGGCCTGGGGAGCAATCAGCCCCAGCATTTT. The entire variable domain, with the rest obtained from reference TRBV12-5 and TRBJ1-5, is as follows: DARVTQTPRHKVTEMGQEVTMRCQPILGHNTVFWYRQTMMQGLELLAYFRNRAPLDDSGMPKDRFSAEMPDATLATLKIQPSEPRDSAVYFCASGLGLQGLGSNQPQHFGDGTRLSIL.

This clonotype was found many times. The chain combines TRBV11-2 with TRBJ1-4, with 8 bases fitting TRBD1. V shed 0 bases and J 6 bases; nucleotides not matched to a gene: 6. The CDR3 is 16 amino acids. Germline assignment: CDR1 SGHAT and CDR2 FQNNGV. The CDR3, as DNA: TGTGCCAGCAGCTTAGACCCTGGGACAGGCTATGAAAAACTGTTTTTT. As protein: CASSLDPGTGYEKLFF.

In this sample, this clonotype turned up many times. The chain links TRBV7-3 to TRBJ2-1, with D possibly being TRBD2 (7 bases). Germline V gene lookup returns CDR1 SGHTA and CDR2 FQGTGA. CDR3 size: 15 residues. The V and J ends lost 2 bases and 8 bases respectively, with 16 bases between them. The chain's CDR3 is CASSLAGARADEQFF. The CDR3 nucleotides are TGTGCCAGCAGCTTAGCGGGGGCCCGGGCGGATGAGCAGTTCTTC.

The table lists this clonotype with a few counts. The genes are TRBV20-1 and TRBJ2-7, with 10 bases that match TRBD1. Germline trimming cut 1 base from V and 3 bases from J; bases unmatched to any gene: 9. This CDR3 region has 16 residues. Germline assignment: CDR1 DFQATT and CDR2 SNEGSKA (reference sequence). CDR3 in amino acids: CSARGAGDRGFYEQYF. The CDR3 nucleotides read TGCAGTGCTAGAGGGGCCGGGGACAGGGGTTTCTACGAGCAGTACTTC.